This T cell receptor beta chain was documented in a study of metastatic and nonmetastatic thyroid tumors. Study-wide background: Repertoires from blood and tumor or nodule tissue of malignant and benign thyroid patients were compared.

Until they underwent thyroid surgery, no patient had received any treatment. Findings of the study overall: According to reports, the diversity of TCR beta was significantly higher in malignant thyroid tumors than in benign nodules, and this held in both blood and tumor samples.

MiXCR re-clonotyped the PCR reads for TCRdb. The data contain around 24,000 clones, roughly an eighth of them singletons. With regard to this clone: Its antigen is not identified.

The sequenced sample consisted of blood. This sequence originates from a female donor with papillary thyroid cancer or a benign thyroid nodule (not recorded which). Some clones in this sample may be carry-over from other donors' samples.

The CDR3 loop is CASRPTDRGVNEQYF. In DNA, the CDR3 is TGTGCCAGCAGGCCCACGGACAGGGGAGTTAACGAGCAGTACTTC. The chain combines TRBV11-2 with TRBJ2-7, with 9 bases aligning to TRBD1. The CDR3 covers 15 residues. Unmatched junction bases numbered 11, after V lost 6 bases and J lost 5 bases. Germline V gives CDR1 SGHAT, CDR2 FQNNGV.